This note documents a single TCR beta chain sequence. CDR1 is SGDLS and CDR2 is YYNGEE in the germline V gene. V gave up 7 bases and J gave up 0 bases, with 12 bases separating them. The CDR3 is made up of 14 amino acids. These data come from a study of cytomegalovirus exposure and HLA in healthy donors. The PCR had 60 Vbeta and 13 Jbeta primers. Assay: immunoSEQ multiplex PCR; the TCRdb copy retains only in-frame clones and omits some. Of over 150,000 clones in the sample, roughly 79% were seen once. The sequenced material came from PBMCs. This sequence originates from a woman aged 45-65 years in good health and CMV-seropositive. This chain uses TRBV9 with TRBJ2-3, with a possible D match to TRBD2 (6 bases). CDR3 sequence reads: CASGREYSTDTQYF. In DNA form, the CDR3 reads TGTGCCAGCGGTCGGGAGTATAGCACAGATACGCAGTATTTT.